This T cell receptor beta chain appears in the sequencing data of a study of T cells in Graves' hyperthyroidism and ophthalmopathy. Trimming removed 0 bases from V and 5 bases from J, with 16 bases in between. The germline V gene has CDR1 SGHAT and CDR2 FQNNGV. The CDR3 is made up of 16 amino acids. Orbital computed tomography, thyroid ultrasound, serum thyroxine and TRAb, and clinical symptoms together informed the diagnoses. RNA transcripts served as the template for amplifying TCR beta CDR3 regions. HTBI primers were used for first-round RT-PCR of the TCR CDR3. A single record per CDR3 protein comes from TCRdb applying MiXCR to the multiplex PCR reads. Of some 510,000 distinct CDR3 sequences detected, more than 20% appear once; the ten largest clones hold about a quarter.

The specimen sequenced was blood. The receptor's source is a man aged 18-30 years with Graves' hyperthyroidism. The genes are TRBV11-2 and TRBJ2-5, with D maybe TRBD2 (5 bases). For the CDR3, the DNA is TGTGCCAGCAGCTTAGATCTTTCCCCCCGAGGGGAGACCCAGTACTTC. Translating it yields CASSLDLSPRGETQYF.